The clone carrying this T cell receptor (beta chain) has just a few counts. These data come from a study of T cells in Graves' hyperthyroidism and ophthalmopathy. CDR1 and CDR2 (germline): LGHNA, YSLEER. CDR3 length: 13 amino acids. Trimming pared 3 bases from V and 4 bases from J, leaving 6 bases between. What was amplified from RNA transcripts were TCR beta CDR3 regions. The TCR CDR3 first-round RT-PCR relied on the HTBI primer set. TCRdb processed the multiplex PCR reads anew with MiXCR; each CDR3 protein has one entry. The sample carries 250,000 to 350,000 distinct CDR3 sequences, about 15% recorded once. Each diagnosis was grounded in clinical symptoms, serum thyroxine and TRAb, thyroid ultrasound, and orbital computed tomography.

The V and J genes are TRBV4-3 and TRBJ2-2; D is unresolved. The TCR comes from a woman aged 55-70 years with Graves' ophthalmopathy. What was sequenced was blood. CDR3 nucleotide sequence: TGCGCCAGCAGCCAGGAGAGCACCGGGGAGCTGTTTTTT. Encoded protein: CASSQESTGELFF.